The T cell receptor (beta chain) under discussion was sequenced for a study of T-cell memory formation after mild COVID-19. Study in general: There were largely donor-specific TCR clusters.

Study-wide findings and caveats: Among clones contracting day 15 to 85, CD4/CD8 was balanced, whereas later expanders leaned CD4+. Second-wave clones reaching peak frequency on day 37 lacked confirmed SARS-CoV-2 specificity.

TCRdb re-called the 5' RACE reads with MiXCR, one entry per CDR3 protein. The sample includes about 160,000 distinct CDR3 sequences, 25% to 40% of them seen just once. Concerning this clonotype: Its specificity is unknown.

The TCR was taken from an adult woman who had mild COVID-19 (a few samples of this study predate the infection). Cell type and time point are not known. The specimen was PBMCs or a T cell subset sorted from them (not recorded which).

The CDR3 reads CSVFVNNPTGYTF. The CDR3 region has the DNA TGCAGCGTTTTCGTAAATAACCCCACGGGCTACACCTTC. This chain uses TRBV29-1 with TRBJ1-2, with D unclear. V gave up 5 bases and J gave up 8 bases, with 18 bases separating them. CDR3 length equals 13 residues. Germline-derived CDR1 and CDR2 are SQVTM and ANQGSEA.